A single sample is the source of the 5 T cell receptor beta chains below, sequenced in a study of cytomegalovirus exposure and HLA in healthy donors. In the PCR, 60 Vbeta and 13 Jbeta primers were used. The data were produced by immunoSEQ multiplex PCR, yet TCRdb's version contains in-frame clones alone and is incomplete. The sample yields under 150,000 clones, 80% seen once. Sequencing input: PBMCs. These receptor sequences come from a woman aged 40 to 49 in good health and CMV-seronegative.

This clone was detected only a few times. The chain employs TRBV7-2 and TRBJ2-7; possibly TRBD2 for D (6 bases). The CDR3 totals 15 residues. Trimming shortened V by 2 bases and J by 3 bases, and 14 bases separated the two germline ends. Germline CDR1 reads SGHTA; CDR2 reads FQGNSA. CDR3 protein: CASSLTGLAHYEQYF. CDR3 sequence (DNA): TGTGCCAGCAGCTTAACGGGGCTAGCGCACTACGAGCAGTACTTC.

The chain uses TRBV27 and TRBJ2-2; D uncertain. Per germline, CDR1 MNHEY and CDR2 SMNVEV (reference sequence). CDR3 length: 12 amino acids. V lost 4 bases and J lost 3, with 3 bases in between. The CDR3 here is CASSYYTGELFF. DNA for the CDR3: TGTGCCAGCAGTTACTACACCGGGGAGCTGTTTTTT.

V and J are TRBV6-5 and TRBJ2-7; 7 bases align to TRBD1. The CDR3 has 15 residues. V gave up 2 bases and J gave up 2 bases; unmatched junction bases: 6. Germline V lookup: CDR1 MNHEY, CDR2 SVGAGI. The chain's CDR3 is CASSYTRQGPYEQYF. Written as DNA, the CDR3 is TGTGCCAGCAGTTACACAAGACAGGGACCCTACGAGCAGTACTTC.

This chain connects TRBV19 to TRBJ2-1; D perhaps matches TRBD1 (6 bases). Trimming took off 1 base at V and 1 base at J, with 14 bases between the two ends. Germline CDR1 is LNHDA and CDR2 is SQIVND (reference sequence). CDR3 size: 17 residues. In DNA form, the CDR3 reads TGTGCCAGTAGTATAGTATCAGGGGTTGAGTCCTACAATGAGCAGTTCTTC. Amino acids: CASSIVSGVESYNEQFF. Together with reference TRBV19 and TRBJ2-1, the CDR3 gives the full variable domain: DGGITQSPKYLFRKEGQNVTLSCEQNLNHDAMYWYRQDPGQGLRLIYYSQIVNDFQKGDIAEGYSVSREKKESFPLTVTSAQKNPTAFYLCASSIVSGVESYNEQFFGPGTRLTVL.

This sequence joins TRBV4-1 and TRBJ1-1; D call uncertain. Germline CDR1 and CDR2: MGHRA and YSYEKL. The CDR3 contains 17 residues. Trimming stripped 1 base from V and 1 base from J, with 16 bases between. The CDR3: CASSQGGEVFGNTEAFF. The CDR3 DNA is TGCGCCAGCAGCCAAGGCGGGGAAGTATTTGGGAACACTGAAGCTTTCTTT.